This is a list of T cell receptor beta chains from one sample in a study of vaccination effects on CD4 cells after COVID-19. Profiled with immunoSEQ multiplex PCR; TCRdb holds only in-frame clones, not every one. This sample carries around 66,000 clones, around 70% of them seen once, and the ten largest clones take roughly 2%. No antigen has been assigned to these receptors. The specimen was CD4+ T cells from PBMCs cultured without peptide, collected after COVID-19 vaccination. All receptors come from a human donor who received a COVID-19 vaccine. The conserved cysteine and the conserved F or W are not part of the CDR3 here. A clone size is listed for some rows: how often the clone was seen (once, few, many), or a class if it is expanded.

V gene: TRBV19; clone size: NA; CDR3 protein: ASSIDGLSKAGALYNEQF
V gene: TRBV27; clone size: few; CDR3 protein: ASRLDRAENNSPLH
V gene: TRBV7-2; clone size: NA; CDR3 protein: ASSLAQAVDTQY
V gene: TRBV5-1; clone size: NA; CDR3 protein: ASSLAVANEKLF
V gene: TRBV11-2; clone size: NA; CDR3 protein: ASSFQGLNTEAF
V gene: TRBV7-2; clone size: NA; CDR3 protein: ASSAVRQETQY
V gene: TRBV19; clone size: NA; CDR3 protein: ASSIETGAAGNTIY
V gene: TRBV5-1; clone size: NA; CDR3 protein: ASSFPQGNEQF
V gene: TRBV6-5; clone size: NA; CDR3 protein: ASSSQGLAKNIQY
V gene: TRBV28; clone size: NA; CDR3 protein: ASSFTGSGNTIY
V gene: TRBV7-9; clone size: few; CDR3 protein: ASSLGSAANSPLH
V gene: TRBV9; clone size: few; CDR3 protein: ASSQGWQVHGANTEAF
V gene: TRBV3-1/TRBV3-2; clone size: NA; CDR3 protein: ASSPGETQY
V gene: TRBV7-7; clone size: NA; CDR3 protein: ASSLQGAGMETQY
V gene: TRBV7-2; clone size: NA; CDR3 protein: ASTRNSYNEQF
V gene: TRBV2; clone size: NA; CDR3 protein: ASSEEGRRNTGELF
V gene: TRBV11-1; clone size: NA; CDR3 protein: ASSPVDRDGYGYT
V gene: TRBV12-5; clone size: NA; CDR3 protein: ASGLVGELF
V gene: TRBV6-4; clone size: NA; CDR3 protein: ASSANRPSNEQF
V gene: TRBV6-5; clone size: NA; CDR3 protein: ASSPWGETQY
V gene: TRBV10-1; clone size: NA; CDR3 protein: ASSFVQGTGELF
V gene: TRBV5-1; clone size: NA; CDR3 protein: ASSLGRGSQIDTQY
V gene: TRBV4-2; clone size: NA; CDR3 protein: ASSQDPGTDTQY
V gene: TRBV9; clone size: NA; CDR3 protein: ASSSEQDNSPLH
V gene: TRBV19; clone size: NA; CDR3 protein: ASSLTGSDIQY
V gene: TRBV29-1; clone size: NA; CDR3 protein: SAAGTGNTGELF
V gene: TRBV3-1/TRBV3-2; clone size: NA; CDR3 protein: ASSHTTGGNIQY
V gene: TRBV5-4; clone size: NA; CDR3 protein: ASSTPGSGANVLT
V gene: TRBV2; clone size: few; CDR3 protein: ASSESQGTGELF
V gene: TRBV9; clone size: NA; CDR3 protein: ASSVGGGADTQY
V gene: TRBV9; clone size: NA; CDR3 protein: ASSVGSGYGYT
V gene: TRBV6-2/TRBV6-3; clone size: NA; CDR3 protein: ASSYPGRGYYNEQF
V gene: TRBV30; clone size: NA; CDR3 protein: AWRKRVNEKLF
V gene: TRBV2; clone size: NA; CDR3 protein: ASSEALDSGELF
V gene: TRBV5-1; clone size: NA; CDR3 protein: ASRRGTPASTDTQY
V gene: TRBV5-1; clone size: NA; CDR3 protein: ASTRQGAGTDTQY
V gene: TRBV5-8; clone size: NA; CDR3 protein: ASSLAKWKENTEAF
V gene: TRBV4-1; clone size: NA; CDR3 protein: ASSQRQPDTQY
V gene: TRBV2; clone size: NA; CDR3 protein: ASSESSIGYT
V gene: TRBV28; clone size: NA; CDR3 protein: ASSLAGNRGNQPQH
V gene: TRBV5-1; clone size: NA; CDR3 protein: ASSLGDGRTDTQY
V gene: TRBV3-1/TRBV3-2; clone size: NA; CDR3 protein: ASSQDLRQPQH
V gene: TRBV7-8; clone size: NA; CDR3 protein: ASSLPGGGGYT
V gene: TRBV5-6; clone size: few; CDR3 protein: ASRRQGINYGYT
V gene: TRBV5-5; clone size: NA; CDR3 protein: ASSRTLNTEAF
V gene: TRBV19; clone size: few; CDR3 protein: ASSIHLIGRGNNQPQH
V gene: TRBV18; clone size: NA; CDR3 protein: ASSRMGTNEKLF
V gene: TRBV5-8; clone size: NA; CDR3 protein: ASPVCSGDEGAATNEKLF
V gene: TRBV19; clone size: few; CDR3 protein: ASSIGSSQPQH
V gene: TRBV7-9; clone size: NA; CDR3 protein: ASSLRRSDREETQY
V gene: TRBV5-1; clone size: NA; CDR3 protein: ASGQGVQETQY
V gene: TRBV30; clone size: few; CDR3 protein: AWSTTGTLDQPQH
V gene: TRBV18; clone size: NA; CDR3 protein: ASSSAGNYGYT